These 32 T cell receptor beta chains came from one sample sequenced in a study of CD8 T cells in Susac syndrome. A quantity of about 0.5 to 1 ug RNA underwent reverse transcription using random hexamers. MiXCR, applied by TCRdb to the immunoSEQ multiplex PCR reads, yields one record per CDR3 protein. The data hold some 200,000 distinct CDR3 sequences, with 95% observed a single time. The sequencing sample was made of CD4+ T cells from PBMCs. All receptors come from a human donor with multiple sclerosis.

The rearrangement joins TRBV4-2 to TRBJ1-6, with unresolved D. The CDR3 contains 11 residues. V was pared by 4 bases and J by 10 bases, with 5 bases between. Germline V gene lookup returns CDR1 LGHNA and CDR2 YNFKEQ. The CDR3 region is CASSRDSPLHF. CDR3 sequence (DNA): TGTGCCAGCAGCCGTGACTCACCCCTCCACTTT.

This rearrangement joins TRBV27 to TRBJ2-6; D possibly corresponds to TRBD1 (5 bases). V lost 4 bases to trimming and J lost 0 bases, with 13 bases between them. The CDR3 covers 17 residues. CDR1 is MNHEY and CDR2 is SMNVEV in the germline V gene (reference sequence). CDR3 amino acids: CASSWGTTASGANVLTF. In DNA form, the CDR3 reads TGTGCCAGCAGTTGGGGCACAACGGCCTCTGGGGCCAACGTCCTGACTTTC.

The CDR3 is CASSYVAGFDEQYF. The CDR3 DNA reads TGTGCCAGCAGTTACGTGGCAGGGTTCGACGAGCAGTACTTC. The rearrangement uses TRBV6-5 and TRBJ2-7; D is perhaps TRBD1 (5 bases). V lost 2 bases to trimming and J lost 5 bases, with 13 bases between them. The CDR3 totals 14 residues. The germline V gene has CDR1 MNHEY and CDR2 SVGAGI.

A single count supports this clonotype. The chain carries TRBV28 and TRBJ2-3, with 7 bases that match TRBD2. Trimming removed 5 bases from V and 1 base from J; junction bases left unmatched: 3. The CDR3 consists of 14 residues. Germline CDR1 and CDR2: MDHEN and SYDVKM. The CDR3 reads CASSQRDGTDTQYF. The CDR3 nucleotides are TGTGCCAGCAGTCAGCGGGACGGCACAGATACGCAGTATTTT.

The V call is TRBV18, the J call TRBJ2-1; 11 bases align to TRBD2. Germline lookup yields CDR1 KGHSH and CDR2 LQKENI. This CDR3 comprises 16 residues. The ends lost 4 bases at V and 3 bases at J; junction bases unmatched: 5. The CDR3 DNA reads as TGTGCCAGCTCACGGTCCGGGACTAGCGGCTACAATGAGCAGTTCTTC. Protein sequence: CASSRSGTSGYNEQFF.

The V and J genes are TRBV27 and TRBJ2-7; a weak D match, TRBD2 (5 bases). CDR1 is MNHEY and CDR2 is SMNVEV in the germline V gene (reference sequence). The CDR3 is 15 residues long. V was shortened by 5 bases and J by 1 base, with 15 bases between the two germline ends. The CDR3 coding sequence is TGTGCCAGCAGTCTAACCTTCAGCGGATCCTACGAGCAGTACTTC. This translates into CASSLTFSGSYEQYF.

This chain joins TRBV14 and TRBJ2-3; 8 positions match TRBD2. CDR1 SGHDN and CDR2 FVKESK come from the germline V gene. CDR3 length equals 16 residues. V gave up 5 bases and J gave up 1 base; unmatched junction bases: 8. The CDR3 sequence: CASSKLAGIGTDTQYF. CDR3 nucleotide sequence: TGTGCCAGCAGCAAATTAGCGGGAATTGGCACAGATACGCAGTATTTT. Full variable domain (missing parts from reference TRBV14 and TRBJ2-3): EAGVTQFPSHSVIEKGQTVTLRCDPISGHDNLYWYRRVMGKEIKFLLHFVKESKQDESGMPNNRFLAERTGGTYSTLKVQPAELEDSGVYFCASSKLAGIGTDTQYFGPGTRLTVL.

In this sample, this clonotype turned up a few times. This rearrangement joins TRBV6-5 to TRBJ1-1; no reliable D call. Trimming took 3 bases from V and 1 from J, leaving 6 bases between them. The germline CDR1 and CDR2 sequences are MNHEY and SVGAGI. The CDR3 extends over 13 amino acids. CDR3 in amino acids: CASSYSRNTEAFF. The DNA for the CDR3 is TGTGCCAGCAGTTATAGTAGGAACACTGAAGCTTTCTTT.

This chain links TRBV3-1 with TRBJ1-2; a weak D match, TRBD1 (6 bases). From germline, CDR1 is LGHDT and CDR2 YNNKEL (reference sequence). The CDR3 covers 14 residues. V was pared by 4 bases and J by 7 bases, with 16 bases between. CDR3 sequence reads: CASSPRGGAGGYTF. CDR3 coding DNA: TGTGCCAGCAGCCCCCGAGGGGGAGCAGGTGGCTACACCTTC.

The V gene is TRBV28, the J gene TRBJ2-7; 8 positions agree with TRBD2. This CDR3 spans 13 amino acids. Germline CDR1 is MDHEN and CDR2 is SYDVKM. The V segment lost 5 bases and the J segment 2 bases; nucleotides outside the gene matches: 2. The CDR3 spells CASSTSGTYEQYF. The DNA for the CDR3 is TGTGCCAGCAGTACTAGCGGAACCTACGAGCAGTACTTC.

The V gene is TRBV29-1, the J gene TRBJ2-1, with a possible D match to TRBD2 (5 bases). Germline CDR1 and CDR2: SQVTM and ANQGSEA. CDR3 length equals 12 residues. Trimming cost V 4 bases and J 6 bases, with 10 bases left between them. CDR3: CSVVPGLNEQFF. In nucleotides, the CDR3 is TGCAGCGTTGTTCCAGGACTCAATGAGCAGTTCTTC.

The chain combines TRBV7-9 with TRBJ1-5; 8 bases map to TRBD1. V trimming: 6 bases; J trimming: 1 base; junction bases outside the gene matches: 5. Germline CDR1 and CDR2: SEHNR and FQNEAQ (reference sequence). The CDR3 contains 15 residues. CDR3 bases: TGTGCCAGCAGTCCAACAGGGGGAAGCAATCAGCCCCAGCATTTT. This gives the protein CASSPTGGSNQPQHF.

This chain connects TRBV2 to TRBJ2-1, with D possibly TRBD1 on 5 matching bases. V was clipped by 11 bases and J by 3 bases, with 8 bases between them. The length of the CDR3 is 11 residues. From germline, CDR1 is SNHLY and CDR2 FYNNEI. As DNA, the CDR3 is TGTGCCGGGGCAGTCTACAATGAGCAGTTCTTC. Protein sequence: CAGAVYNEQFF.

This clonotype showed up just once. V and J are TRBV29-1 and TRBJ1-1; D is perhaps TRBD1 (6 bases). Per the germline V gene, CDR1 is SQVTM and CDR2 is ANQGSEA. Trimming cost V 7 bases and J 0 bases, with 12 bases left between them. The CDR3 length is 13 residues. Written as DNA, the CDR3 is TGCAGCGGACAAGGACAGATGAACACTGAAGCTTTCTTT. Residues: CSGQGQMNTEAFF.

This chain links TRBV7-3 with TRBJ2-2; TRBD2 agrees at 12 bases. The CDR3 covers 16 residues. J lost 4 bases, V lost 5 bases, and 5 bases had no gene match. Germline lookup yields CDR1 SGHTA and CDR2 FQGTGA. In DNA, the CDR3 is TGTGCCAGCAGCCTTGGACTAGCGGGGCTCACCGGGGAGCTGTTTTTT. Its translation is CASSLGLAGLTGELFF.

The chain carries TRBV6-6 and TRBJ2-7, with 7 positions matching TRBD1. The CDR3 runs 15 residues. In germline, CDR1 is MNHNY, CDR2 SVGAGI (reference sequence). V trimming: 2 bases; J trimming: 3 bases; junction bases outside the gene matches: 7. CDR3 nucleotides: TGTGCCAGCAGTTACCAACCAAGACAGGGCTACGAGCAGTACTTC. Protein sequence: CASSYQPRQGYEQYF.

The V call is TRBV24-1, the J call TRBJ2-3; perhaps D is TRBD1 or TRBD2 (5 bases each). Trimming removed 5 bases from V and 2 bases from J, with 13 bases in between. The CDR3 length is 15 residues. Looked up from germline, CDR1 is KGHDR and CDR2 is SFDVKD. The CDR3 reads CATSAGQTITDTQYF. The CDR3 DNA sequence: TGTGCCACCAGTGCGGGGCAGACTATCACAGATACGCAGTATTTT.

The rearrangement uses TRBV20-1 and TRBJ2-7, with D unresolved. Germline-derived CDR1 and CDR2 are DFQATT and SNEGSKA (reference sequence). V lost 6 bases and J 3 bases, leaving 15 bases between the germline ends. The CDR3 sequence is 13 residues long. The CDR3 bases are TGCAGTGCAAGCGTACAAGCCTTCTACGAGCAGTACTTC. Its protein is CSASVQAFYEQYF.

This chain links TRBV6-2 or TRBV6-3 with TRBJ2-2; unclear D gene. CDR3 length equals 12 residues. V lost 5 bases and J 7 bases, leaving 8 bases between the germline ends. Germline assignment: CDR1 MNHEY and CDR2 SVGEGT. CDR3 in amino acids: CASSPHGGELFF. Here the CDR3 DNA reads TGTGCCAGCAGTCCCCACGGCGGGGAGCTGTTTTTT.

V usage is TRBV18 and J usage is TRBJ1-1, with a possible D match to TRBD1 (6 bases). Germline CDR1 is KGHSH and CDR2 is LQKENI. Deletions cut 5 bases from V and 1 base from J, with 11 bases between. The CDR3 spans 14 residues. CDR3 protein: CASSGGGTNTEAFF. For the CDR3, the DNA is TGTGCCAGCTCAGGAGGGGGGACGAACACTGAAGCTTTCTTT. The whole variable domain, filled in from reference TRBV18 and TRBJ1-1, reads NAGVMQNPRHLVRRRGQEARLRCSPMKGHSHVYWYRQLPEEGLKFMVYLQKENIIDESGMPKERFSAEFPKEGPSILRIQQVVRGDSAAYFCASSGGGTNTEAFFGQGTRLTVV.

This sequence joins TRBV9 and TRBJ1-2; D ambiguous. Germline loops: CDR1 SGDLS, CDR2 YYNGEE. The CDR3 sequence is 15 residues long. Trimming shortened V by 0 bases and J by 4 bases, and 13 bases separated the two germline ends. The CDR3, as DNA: TGTGCCAGCAGCGTAGGACCTGACGGGAGCTATGGCTACACCTTC. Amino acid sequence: CASSVGPDGSYGYTF.

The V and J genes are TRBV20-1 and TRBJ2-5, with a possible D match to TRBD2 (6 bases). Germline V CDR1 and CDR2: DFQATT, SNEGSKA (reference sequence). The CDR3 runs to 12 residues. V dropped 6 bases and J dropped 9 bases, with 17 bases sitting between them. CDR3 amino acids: CSAPSGEGAQYF. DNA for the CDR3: TGCAGTGCCCCTTCGGGGGAAGGAGCCCAGTACTTC.

CDR3 coding DNA: TGTGCCAGCAGCCACCACACGGGACTAGATTACAATGAGCAGTTCTTC. Its protein product is CASSHHTGLDYNEQFF. This rearrangement joins TRBV14 to TRBJ2-1, with 8 bases that match TRBD2. CDR3 length: 16 amino acids. V gave up 3 bases and J gave up 4 bases; unmatched junction bases: 8. Looked up from germline, CDR1 is SGHDN and CDR2 is FVKESK.

CDR3 in amino acids: CSAEGVNTEAFF. Written as DNA, the CDR3 is TGCAGCGCCGAGGGCGTGAACACTGAAGCTTTCTTT. The chain combines TRBV29-1 with TRBJ1-1; no reliable D call. Germline CDR1 is SQVTM and CDR2 is ANQGSEA. There are 12 residues in the CDR3. The V end was cut by 7 bases, the J end by 0 bases, with 9 bases between. The full variable domain, with the rest looked up from reference TRBV29-1 and TRBJ1-1, is SAVISQKPSRDICQRGTSLTIQCQVDSQVTMMFWYRQQPGQSLTLIATANQGSEATYESGFVIDKFPISRPNLTFSTLTVSNMSPEDSSIYLCSAEGVNTEAFFGQGTRLTVV.

The CDR3 region is CGGQLNTEAFF. Here the CDR3 DNA reads TGCGGAGGACAACTGAACACTGAAGCTTTCTTT. The gene calls are TRBV29-1 and TRBJ1-1; TRBD1 is a possible D gene (5 bases). Germline loops: CDR1 SQVTM, CDR2 ANQGSEA. The CDR3 loop spans 11 amino acids.

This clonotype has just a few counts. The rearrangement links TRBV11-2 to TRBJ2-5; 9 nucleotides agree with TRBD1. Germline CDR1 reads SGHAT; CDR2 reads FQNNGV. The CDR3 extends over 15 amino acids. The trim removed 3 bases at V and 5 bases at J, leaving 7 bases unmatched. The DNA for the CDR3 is TGTGCCAGCAGCTTGGGACAGGGATACGGGGAGACCCAGTACTTC. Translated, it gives CASSLGQGYGETQYF.

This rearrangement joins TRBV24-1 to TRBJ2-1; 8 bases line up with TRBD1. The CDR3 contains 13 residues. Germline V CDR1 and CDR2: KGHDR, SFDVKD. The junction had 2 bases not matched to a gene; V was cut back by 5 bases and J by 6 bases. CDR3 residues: CATSGDRGNEQFF. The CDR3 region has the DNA TGTGCCACCAGTGGCGACAGGGGCAATGAGCAGTTCTTC.

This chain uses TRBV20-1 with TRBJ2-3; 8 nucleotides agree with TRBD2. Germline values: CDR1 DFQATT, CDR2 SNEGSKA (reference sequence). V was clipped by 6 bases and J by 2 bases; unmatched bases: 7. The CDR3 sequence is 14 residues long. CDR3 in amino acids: CSAQRGRHTDTQYF. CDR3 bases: TGCAGTGCGCAGCGGGGGAGACACACAGATACGCAGTATTTT.

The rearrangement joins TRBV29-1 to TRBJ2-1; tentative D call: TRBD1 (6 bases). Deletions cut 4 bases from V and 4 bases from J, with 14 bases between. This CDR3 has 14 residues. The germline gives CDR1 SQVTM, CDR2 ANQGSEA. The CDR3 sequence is CSVVGDTGYNEQFF. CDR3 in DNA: TGCAGCGTTGTTGGGGATACAGGGTACAATGAGCAGTTCTTC.

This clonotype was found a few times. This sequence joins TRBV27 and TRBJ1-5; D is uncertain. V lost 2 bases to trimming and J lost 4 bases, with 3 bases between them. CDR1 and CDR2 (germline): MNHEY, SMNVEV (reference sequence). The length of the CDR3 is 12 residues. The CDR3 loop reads CASSLRNQPQHF. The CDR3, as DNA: TGTGCCAGCAGTTTAAGGAATCAGCCCCAGCATTTT.

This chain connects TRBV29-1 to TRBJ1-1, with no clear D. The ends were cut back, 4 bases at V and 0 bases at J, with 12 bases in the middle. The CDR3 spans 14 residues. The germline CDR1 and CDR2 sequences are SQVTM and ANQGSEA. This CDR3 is CSVGKLGMNTEAFF. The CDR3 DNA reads TGCAGCGTTGGCAAGCTCGGCATGAACACTGAAGCTTTCTTT.

CDR3 sequence reads: CSVQAGADTQYF. The DNA for the CDR3 is TGCAGCGTGCAAGCGGGAGCAGATACGCAGTATTTT. The V and J genes are TRBV29-1 and TRBJ2-3; 8 bases match TRBD2. CDR1 and CDR2 (germline): SQVTM, ANQGSEA. The CDR3 loop spans 12 amino acids. The trim removed 6 bases at V and 4 bases at J, leaving 3 bases unmatched.